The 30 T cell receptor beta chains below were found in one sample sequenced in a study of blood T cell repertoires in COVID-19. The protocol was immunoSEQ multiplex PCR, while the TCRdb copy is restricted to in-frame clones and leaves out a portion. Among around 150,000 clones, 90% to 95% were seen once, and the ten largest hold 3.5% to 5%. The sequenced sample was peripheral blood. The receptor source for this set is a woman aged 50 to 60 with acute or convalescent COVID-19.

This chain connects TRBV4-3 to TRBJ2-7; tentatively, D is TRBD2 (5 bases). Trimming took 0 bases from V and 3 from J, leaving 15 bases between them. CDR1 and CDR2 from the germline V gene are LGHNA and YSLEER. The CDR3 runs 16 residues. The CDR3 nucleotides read TGCGCCAGCAGCCAAGATGACGGGGAGAACTACTACGAGCAGTACTTC. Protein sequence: CASSQDDGENYYEQYF.

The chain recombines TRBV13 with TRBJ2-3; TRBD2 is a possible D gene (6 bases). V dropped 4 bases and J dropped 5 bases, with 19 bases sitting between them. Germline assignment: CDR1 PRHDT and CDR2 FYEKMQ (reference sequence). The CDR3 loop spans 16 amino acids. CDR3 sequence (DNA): TGTGCCAGCAGCTCGCTAAACGCAGCGGGCTTAGATACGCAGTATTTT. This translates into CASSSLNAAGLDTQYF.

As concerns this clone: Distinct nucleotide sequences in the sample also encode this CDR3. Here the CDR3 DNA reads TGTGCCAGCAGTTTACGGTTGAACACTGAAGCTTTCTTT. Translating gives CASSLRLNTEAFF. The chain links TRBV28 to TRBJ1-1, with D unresolved. CDR1 is MDHEN, CDR2 SYDVKM, per germline. With 2 bases removed from V and 0 bases from J, the gap between germline ends came to 4 bases. The CDR3 is 13 amino acids. The full variable domain, rest sourced from reference TRBV28 and TRBJ1-1, is DVKVTQSSRYLVKRTGEKVFLECVQDMDHENMFWYRQDPGLGLRLIYFSYDVKMKEKGDIPEGYSVSREKKERFSLILESASTNQTSMYLCASSLRLNTEAFFGQGTRLTVV.

DNA for the CDR3: TGTGCCAGCAGCGAGGGGACAGGGGTAGATGAAAAACTGTTTTTT. Translating it yields CASSEGTGVDEKLFF. The rearrangement links TRBV9 to TRBJ1-4; 10 bases agree with TRBD1. Unmatched junction bases numbered 5, after V lost 3 bases and J lost 6 bases. Germline V gives CDR1 SGDLS, CDR2 YYNGEE. CDR3 length: 15 residues.

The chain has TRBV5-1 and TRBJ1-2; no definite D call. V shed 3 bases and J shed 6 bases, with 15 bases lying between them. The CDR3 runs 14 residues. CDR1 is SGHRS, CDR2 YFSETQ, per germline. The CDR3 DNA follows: TGCGCCAGCAGCTCCAGTAGTGAGAGGCATGGCTACACCTTC. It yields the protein CASSSSSERHGYTF.

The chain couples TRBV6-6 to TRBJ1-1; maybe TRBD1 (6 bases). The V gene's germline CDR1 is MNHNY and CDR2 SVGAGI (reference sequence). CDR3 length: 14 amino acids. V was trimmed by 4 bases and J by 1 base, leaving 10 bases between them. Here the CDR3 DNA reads TGTGCCAGCAGTTCCGGGACAAAGAACACTGAAGCTTTCTTT. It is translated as CASSSGTKNTEAFF.

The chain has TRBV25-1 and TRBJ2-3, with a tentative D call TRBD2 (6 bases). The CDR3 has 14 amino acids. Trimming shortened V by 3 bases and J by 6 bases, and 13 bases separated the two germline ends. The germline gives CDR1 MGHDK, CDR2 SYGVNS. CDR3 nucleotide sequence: TGTGCCAGCAGTGAGACTAGGAATGTGGATACGCAGTATTTT. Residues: CASSETRNVDTQYF.

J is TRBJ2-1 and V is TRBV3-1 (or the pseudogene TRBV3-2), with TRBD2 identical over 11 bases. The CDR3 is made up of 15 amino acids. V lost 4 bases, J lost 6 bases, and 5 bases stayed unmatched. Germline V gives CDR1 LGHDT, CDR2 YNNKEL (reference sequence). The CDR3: CASSRVSGRANEQFF. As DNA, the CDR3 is TGTGCCAGCAGCCGGGTTAGCGGGAGGGCCAATGAGCAGTTCTTC.

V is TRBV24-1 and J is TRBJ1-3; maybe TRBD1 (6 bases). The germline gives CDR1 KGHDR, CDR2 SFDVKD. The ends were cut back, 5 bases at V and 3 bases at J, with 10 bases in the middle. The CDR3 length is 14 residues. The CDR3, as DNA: TGTGCCACCAGTGGTATGACAGGTGGAAACACCATATATTTT. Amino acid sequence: CATSGMTGGNTIYF.

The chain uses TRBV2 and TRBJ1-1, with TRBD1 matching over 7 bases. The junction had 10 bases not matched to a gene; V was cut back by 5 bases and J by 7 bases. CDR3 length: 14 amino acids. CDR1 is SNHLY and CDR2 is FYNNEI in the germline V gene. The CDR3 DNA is TGTGCCAGCAGTAAACAGGGGAAAGTTAGTGAAGCTTTCTTT. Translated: CASSKQGKVSEAFF.

The CDR3 protein is CASSQERGSTSGSYNEQFF. The DNA for the CDR3 is TGTGCCAGCAGCCAAGAGAGGGGAAGTACTAGCGGGAGCTACAATGAGCAGTTCTTC. The chain recombines TRBV14 with TRBJ2-1, with 11 positions matching TRBD2. This CDR3 is built from 19 residues. The germline V gene has CDR1 SGHDN and CDR2 FVKESK. The V gene end was trimmed by 0 bases and the J gene end by 3 bases; junction bases not matched to a gene: 10.

The CDR3 sequence is CASSGALAANTGELFF. The CDR3 DNA follows: TGTGCCAGCAGCGGAGCTCTAGCGGCGAACACCGGGGAGCTGTTTTTT. The chain couples TRBV9 to TRBJ2-2, with TRBD2 identical over 7 bases. Per germline, CDR1 SGDLS and CDR2 YYNGEE. There are 16 residues in the CDR3. V trimming: 3 bases; J trimming: 0 bases; junction bases outside the gene matches: 5.

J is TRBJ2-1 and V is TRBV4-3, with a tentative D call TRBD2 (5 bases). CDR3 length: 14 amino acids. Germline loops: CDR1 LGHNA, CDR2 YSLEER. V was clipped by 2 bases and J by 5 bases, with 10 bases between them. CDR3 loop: CASSQTGSHNEQFF. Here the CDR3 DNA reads TGCGCCAGCAGCCAAACGGGGAGTCACAATGAGCAGTTCTTC.

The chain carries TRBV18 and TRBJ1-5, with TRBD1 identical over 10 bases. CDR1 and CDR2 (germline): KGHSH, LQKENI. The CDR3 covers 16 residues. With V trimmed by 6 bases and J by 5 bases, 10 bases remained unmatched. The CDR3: CASSSTGTGVHQPQHF. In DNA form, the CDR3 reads TGTGCCAGCTCCTCGACGGGGACAGGGGTCCATCAGCCCCAGCATTTT.

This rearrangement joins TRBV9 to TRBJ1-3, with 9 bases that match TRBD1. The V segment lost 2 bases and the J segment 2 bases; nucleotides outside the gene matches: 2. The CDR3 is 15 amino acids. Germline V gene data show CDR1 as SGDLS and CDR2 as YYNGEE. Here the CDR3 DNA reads TGTGCCAGCAGCGTTACAGGGGGCACTGGAAACACCATATATTTT. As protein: CASSVTGGTGNTIYF.

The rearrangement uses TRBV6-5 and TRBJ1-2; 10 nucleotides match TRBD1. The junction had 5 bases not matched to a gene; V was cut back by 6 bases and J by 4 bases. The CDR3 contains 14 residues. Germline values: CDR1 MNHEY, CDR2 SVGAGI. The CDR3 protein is CASRGQGSIYGYTF. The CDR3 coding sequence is TGTGCCAGCAGGGGACAGGGGAGTATCTATGGCTACACCTTC.

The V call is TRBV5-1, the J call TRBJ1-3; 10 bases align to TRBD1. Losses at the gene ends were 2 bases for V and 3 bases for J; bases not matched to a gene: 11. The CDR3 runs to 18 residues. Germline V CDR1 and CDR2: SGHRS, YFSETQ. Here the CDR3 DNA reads TGCGCCAGCAGCTTTCGAAGCGGGACAGGGGTGGGTGGAAACACCATATATTTT. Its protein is CASSFRSGTGVGGNTIYF.

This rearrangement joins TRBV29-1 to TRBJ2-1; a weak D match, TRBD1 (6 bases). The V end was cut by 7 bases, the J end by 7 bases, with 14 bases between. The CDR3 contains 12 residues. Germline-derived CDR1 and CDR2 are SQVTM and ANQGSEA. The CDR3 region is CSAGQIRNEQFF. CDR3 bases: TGCAGCGCCGGACAGATTAGGAATGAGCAGTTCTTC.

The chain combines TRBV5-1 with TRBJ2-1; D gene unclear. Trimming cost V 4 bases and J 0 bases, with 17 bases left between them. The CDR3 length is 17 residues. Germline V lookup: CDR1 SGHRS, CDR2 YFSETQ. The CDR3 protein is CASSPVESKSSYNEQFF. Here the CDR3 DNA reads TGCGCCAGCAGCCCCGTAGAGTCTAAGAGCTCCTACAATGAGCAGTTCTTC.

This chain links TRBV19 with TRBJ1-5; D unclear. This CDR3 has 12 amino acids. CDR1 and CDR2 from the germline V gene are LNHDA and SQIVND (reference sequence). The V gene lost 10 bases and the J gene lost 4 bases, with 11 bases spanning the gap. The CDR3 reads CATRLGNQPQHF. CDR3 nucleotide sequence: TGTGCCACCAGACTTGGGAATCAGCCCCAGCATTTT.

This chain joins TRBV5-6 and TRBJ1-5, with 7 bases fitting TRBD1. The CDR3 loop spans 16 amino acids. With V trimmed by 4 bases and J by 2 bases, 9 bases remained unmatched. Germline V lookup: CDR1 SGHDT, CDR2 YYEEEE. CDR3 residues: CASSVRQGVGNQPQHF. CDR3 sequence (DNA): TGTGCCAGCAGCGTACGACAGGGAGTAGGCAATCAGCCCCAGCATTTT.

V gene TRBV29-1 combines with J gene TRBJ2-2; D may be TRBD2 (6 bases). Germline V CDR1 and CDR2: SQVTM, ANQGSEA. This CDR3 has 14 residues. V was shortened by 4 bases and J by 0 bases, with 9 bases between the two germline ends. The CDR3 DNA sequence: TGCAGCGTTGCACTAGCAGCGAACACCGGGGAGCTGTTTTTT. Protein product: CSVALAANTGELFF.

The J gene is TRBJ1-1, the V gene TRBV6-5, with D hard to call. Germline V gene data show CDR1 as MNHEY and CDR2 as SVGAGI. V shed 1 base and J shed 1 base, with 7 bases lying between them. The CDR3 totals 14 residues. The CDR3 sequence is CASSYFDSNTEAFF. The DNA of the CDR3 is TGTGCCAGCAGTTACTTTGACTCGAACACTGAAGCTTTCTTT.

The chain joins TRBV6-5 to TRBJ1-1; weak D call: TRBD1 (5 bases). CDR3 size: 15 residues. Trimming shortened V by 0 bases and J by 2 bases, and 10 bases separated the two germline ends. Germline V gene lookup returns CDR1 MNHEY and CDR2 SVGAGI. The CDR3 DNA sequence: TGTGCCAGCAGTTACTCGAGCAGGGCTAACACTGAAGCTTTCTTT. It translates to CASSYSSRANTEAFF.

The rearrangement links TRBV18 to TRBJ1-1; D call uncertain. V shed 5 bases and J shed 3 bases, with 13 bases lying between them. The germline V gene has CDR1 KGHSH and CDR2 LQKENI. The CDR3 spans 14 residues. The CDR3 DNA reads TGTGCCAGCTCATCGGCCGGGTCCTACACTGAAGCTTTCTTT. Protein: CASSSAGSYTEAFF. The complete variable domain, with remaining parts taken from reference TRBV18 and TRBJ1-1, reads NAGVMQNPRHLVRRRGQEARLRCSPMKGHSHVYWYRQLPEEGLKFMVYLQKENIIDESGMPKERFSAEFPKEGPSILRIQQVVRGDSAAYFCASSSAGSYTEAFFGQGTRLTVV.

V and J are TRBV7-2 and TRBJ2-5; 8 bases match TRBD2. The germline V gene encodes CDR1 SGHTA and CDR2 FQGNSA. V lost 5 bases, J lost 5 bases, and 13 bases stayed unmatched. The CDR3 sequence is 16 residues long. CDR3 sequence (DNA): TGTGCCAGCAGCCAATTAACGGGGGGGCCGATGGAGACCCAGTACTTC. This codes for CASSQLTGGPMETQYF.

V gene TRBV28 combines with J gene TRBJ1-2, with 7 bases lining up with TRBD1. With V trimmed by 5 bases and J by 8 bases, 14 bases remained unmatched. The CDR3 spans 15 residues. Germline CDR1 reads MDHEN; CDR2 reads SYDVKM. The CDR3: CASSESRGVILGYTF. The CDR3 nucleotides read TGTGCCAGCAGTGAAAGCAGGGGGGTAATTCTGGGCTACACCTTC.

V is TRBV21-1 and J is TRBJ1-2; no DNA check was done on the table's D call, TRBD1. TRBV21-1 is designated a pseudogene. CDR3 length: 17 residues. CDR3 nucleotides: TGTGCCAGCAGCAGCGGCCTTGGGGACAGGGGGAACTATGGCTACACCTTC. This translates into CASSSGLGDRGNYGYTF.

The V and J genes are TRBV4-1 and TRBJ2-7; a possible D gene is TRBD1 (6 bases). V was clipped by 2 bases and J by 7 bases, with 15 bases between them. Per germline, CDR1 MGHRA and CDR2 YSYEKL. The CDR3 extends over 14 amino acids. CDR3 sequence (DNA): TGCGCCAGCAGCCAACCGTTGACAGGCACGGAGCAGTACTTC. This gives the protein CASSQPLTGTEQYF.

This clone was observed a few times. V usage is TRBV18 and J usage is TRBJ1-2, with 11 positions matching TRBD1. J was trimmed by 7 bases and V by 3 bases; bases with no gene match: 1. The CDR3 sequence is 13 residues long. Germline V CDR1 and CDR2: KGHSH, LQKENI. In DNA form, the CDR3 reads TGTGCCAGCTCACCGGGACAGGGGGGTGGCTACACCTTC. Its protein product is CASSPGQGGGYTF. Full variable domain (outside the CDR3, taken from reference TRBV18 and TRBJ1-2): NAGVMQNPRHLVRRRGQEARLRCSPMKGHSHVYWYRQLPEEGLKFMVYLQKENIIDESGMPKERFSAEFPKEGPSILRIQQVVRGDSAAYFCASSPGQGGGYTFGSGTRLTVV.